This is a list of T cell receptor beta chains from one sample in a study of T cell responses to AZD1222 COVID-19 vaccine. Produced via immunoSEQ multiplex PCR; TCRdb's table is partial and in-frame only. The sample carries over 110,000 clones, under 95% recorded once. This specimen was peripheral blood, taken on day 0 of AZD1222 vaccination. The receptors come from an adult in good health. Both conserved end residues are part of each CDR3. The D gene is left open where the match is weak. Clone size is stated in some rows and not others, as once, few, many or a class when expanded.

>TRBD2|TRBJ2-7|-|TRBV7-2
TGTGCCAGCAGCTTACGGCCGGGAGGTGCCTACGAGCAGTACTTC
CASSLRPGGAYEQYF
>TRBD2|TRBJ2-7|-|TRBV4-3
TGCGCCAGCAGCCAAGATTCTGCGGGAGCCCTCTCCTACGAGCAGTACTTC
CASSQDSAGALSYEQYF
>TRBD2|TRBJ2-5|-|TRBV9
TGTGCCAGCAGCGTGTTTTCTAGCGGGGCCCCGGAGACCCAGTACTTC
CASSVFSSGAPETQYF
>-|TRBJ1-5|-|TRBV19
TGTGCCAGTAGTTTACAGAGCAATCAGCCCCAGCATTTT
CASSLQSNQPQHF
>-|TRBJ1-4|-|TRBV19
TGTGCCAGTAGTATGATGGGAGTTTCTGCAACTAATGAAAAACTGTTTTTT
CASSMMGVSATNEKLFF
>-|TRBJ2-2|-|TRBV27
TGTGCCAGCAGTTTAAGGCTCCTTAGCACCGGGGAGCTGTTTTTT
CASSLRLLSTGELFF
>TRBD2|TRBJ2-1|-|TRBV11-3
TGTGCCAGCAGCCCGACTAGCGGGGGGGCCGGGGAGCAGTTCTTC
CASSPTSGGAGEQFF
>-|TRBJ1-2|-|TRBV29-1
TGCAGCGTTGATAGGGACCCAAACTATGGCTACACCTTC
CSVDRDPNYGYTF
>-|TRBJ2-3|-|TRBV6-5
TGTGCCAGCAACCTGGGGGGGGCCACAGATACGCAGTATTTT
CASNLGGATDTQYF
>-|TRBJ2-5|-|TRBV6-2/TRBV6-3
TGTGCCAGCAGCCGTTGGGCCCAAGAGACCCAGTACTTC
CASSRWAQETQYF
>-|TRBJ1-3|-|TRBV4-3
TGCGCCAGCAGCCAAGAGATGGGGGCCGGGAGCCTCTCTGGAAACACCATATATTTT
CASSQEMGAGSLSGNTIYF
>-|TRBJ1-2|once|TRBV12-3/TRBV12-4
TGTGCCAGCAGTAGCAGCGGTGCCTATGGCTACACCTTC
CASSSSGAYGYTF
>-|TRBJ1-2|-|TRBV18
TGTGCCAGCTCACCCGAGGACAGATGGGGCTACACCTTC
CASSPEDRWGYTF
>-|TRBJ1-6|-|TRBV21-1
TGTGCCAGAGGAGAGGGAAGTTACCCACCCCTCCACTTT
CARGEGSYPPLHF
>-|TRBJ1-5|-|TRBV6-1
TGTGCCAGCAGTGATAATAGCAATCAGCCCCAGCATTTT
CASSDNSNQPQHF
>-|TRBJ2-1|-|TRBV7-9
TGTGCCAGCAGCCACGAGGACAGAGCATACAATGAGCAGTTCTTC
CASSHEDRAYNEQFF
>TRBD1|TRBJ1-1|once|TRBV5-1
TGCGCCAGCAGCCAGGATTCAGGGGGCTTGAACACTGAAGCTTTCTTT
CASSQDSGGLNTEAFF
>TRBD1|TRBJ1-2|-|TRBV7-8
TGTGCCAGCAGCTCGACAGGGTATGGCTACACCTTC
CASSSTGYGYTF
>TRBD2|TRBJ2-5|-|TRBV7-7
TGTGCTAGCAGCGGGGGGGAGACCCAGTACTTC
CASSGGETQYF
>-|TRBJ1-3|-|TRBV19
TGTGCCAGTAGCCTATGGGCAGGTATCTCTGGAAACACCATATATTTT
CASSLWAGISGNTIYF
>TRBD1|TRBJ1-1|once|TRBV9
TGTGCCAGCAGCGTAGGAGGGGGCTTGGTGGACACTGAAGCTTTCTTT
CASSVGGGLVDTEAFF
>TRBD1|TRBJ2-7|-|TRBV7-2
TGTGCCAGCAGCTACGAGGGGGACAGGGGCGAGCAGTACTTC
CASSYEGDRGEQYF
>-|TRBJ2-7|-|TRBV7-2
TGTGCCAGCAGCTTAGCCCAACTGGTGACAGGTAACTCCTACGAGCAGTACTTC
CASSLAQLVTGNSYEQYF
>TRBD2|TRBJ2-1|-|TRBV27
TGTGCCAGCAGTTTCCGACTAGCGGGCAATGAGCAGTTCTTC
CASSFRLAGNEQFF
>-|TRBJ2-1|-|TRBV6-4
TGTGCCAGCAGTCCGGACGGAGGAAGATTATACAATGAGCAGTTCTTC
CASSPDGGRLYNEQFF
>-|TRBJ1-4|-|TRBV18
TGTGCCAGCTCACAAGCCGGGATCTCGGGGGAAAAACTGTTTTTT
CASSQAGISGEKLFF
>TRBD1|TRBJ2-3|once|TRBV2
TGTGCCAGCAGTGCGGACAGGGGGAGGGATACGCAGTATTTT
CASSADRGRDTQYF
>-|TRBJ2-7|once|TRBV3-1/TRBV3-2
TGTGCCAGCAGTCTTAACACCGGGGAGCAGTACTTC
CASSLNTGEQYF
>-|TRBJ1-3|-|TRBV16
TGTGCCAGCAGCCTCAACGTAGGAAACACCATATATTTT
CASSLNVGNTIYF
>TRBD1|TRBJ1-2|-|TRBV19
TGTGCCAGTAGTATCGGGGACAGGGGGCTTTGGGGCTACACCTTC
CASSIGDRGLWGYTF
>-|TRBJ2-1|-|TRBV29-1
TGCAGCGTTGATATAAGAGGTTCCTACAATGAGCAGTTCTTC
CSVDIRGSYNEQFF
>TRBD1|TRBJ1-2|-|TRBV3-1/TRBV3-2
TGTGCCAGCAGCCTTTCGGACAGGGGGCTGTATGGCTACACCTTC
CASSLSDRGLYGYTF
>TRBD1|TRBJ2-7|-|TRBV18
TGTGCCAGCTCTCCGGACAGGGGTCGCTACGAGCAGTACTTC
CASSPDRGRYEQYF
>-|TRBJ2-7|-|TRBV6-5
TGTGCCAGCAGGATGGGACAATCTACCTACGAGCAGTACTTC
CASRMGQSTYEQYF
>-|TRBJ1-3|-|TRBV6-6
TGTGCCAGCGTCACTCGAACCAGAGATGGAAACACCATATATTTT
CASVTRTRDGNTIYF
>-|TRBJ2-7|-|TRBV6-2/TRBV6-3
TGTGCCAGCAGTTACTATAGAGGGAGCGACGAGCAGTACTTC
CASSYYRGSDEQYF
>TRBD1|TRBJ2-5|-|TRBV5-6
TGTGCCAGCAGCAGAGAGACAGGGCATCAAGAGACCCAGTACTTC
CASSRETGHQETQYF